This section outlines one TCR beta chain sequence together with its context. As yet, its antigen is unknown. These data come from a study of shared clonotypes between healthy human individuals. Whole-study findings and limits: Clonotypes which were not shared had lower generation probabilities than clonotypes that all four donors shared.

Generated by immunoSEQ multiplex PCR, the TCRdb table keeps only in-frame clones and is missing some. The data show more than 2 million clones, 93% seen once. Unmatched junction bases numbered 5, after V lost 4 bases and J lost 4 bases. Germline CDR1 is SGHTS and CDR2 is YDEGEE. The CDR3 has 15 amino acids. Naivety among CD8 cells was defined by CD45RO negativity and positive CCR7 selection, thereby excluding terminally differentiated effector memory CD45RA+ cells. The rearrangement joins TRBV5-8 to TRBJ2-5; 12 bases are a match to TRBD1. This receptor was identified in a man between 18 and 35 years old in good health. Some clones in this sample may be carry-over from other donors' samples. What was sequenced was naive CD8+ T cells from PBMCs. CDR3 coding DNA: TGTGCCAGCAGCCGGGGACAGGGGGCAGGAGAGACCCAGTACTTC. This sequence encodes CASSRGQGAGETQYF.